These 28 T cell receptor beta chains share one sample of origin, sequenced in a study of PD-1 blockade in classical Hodgkin lymphoma. All trial patients relapsed after autologous stem cell transplantation. Using immunoSEQ multiplex PCR, the repertoire was profiled, and TCRdb retains in-frame clones only, with some absent. The table includes about 62,000 clones, approximately 90% detected once. The source was peripheral blood mononuclear cells (PBMCs), collected at baseline. The receptors shown here come from a human donor with classical Hodgkin lymphoma.

V usage is TRBV27 and J usage is TRBJ2-7, with 15 positions matching TRBD2. The V gene end was trimmed by 4 bases and the J gene end by 12 bases; junction bases not matched to a gene: 4. This CDR3 comprises 13 residues. Germline V gene lookup returns CDR1 MNHEY and CDR2 SMNVEV (reference sequence). The CDR3 region has the DNA TGTGCCAGCAGTTCCGGACTAGCGGGGGGGCCGTACTTC. Encoded protein: CASSSGLAGGPYF.

The rearrangement joins TRBV10-3 to TRBJ1-1; D is undetermined. The CDR3 runs 13 residues. V was pared by 6 bases and J by 10 bases, with 18 bases between. Germline CDR1 reads ENHRY; CDR2 reads SYGVKD. This CDR3 reads CAIRADTSLLAFF. The CDR3 nucleotides read TGTGCCATCAGAGCTGACACGTCCCTCTTAGCTTTCTTT.

In DNA form, the CDR3 reads TGTGCCACCAGCAGAACCACAGGGTTGACGAGCGAGCAGTACTTC. Translated: CATSRTTGLTSEQYF. V and J are TRBV15 and TRBJ2-7; a possible D gene is TRBD1 (6 bases). Trimming stripped 2 bases from V and 6 bases from J, with 17 bases between. The length of the CDR3 is 15 residues. Germline CDR1 and CDR2: LNHNV and YYDKDF (reference sequence).

The rearrangement links TRBV7-2 to TRBJ1-5; weak D call: TRBD1 (6 bases). V shed 6 bases and J shed 0 bases, with 15 bases lying between them. The CDR3 has 16 amino acids. Germline loops: CDR1 SGHTA, CDR2 FQGNSA. The CDR3 reads CASRPDSFYSNQPQHF. In DNA form, the CDR3 reads TGTGCCAGCAGACCGGACAGCTTTTATAGCAATCAGCCCCAGCATTTT.

The V and J genes are TRBV7-6 and TRBJ2-7; D may be TRBD1 (6 bases). The CDR3 runs to 13 residues. The ends were cut back, 1 base at V and 5 bases at J, with 9 bases in the middle. From germline, CDR1 is SGHVS and CDR2 FNYEAQ. The CDR3 sequence: CASSLVGANEQYF. Here the CDR3 DNA reads TGTGCCAGCAGCTTAGTGGGGGCGAACGAGCAGTACTTC.

Only a few counts were recorded for this clone. Other DNA sequences in this specimen translate into the identical CDR3. The chain joins TRBV19 to TRBJ1-3; D ambiguous. The CDR3 is 14 amino acids. V was trimmed by 3 bases and J by 0 bases, leaving 6 bases between them. CDR1 is LNHDA, CDR2 SQIVND, per germline (reference sequence). The chain's CDR3 is CASSIGSSGNTIYF. The CDR3 DNA reads TGTGCCAGTAGTATCGGGAGCTCTGGAAACACCATATATTTT. Variable domain in full (rest from reference TRBV19 and TRBJ1-3): DGGITQSPKYLFRKEGQNVTLSCEQNLNHDAMYWYRQDPGQGLRLIYYSQIVNDFQKGDIAEGYSVSREKKESFPLTVTSAQKNPTAFYLCASSIGSSGNTIYFGEGSWLTVV.

The chain combines TRBV7-2 with TRBJ1-2; possible D gene TRBD1, 5 bases. The V and J ends lost 3 bases and 5 bases respectively, with 16 bases between them. Germline CDR1 is SGHTA and CDR2 is FQGNSA. This CDR3 region has 15 residues. Here the CDR3 DNA reads TGTGCCAGCAGCTTGGAAACGGGGCGAGGATATGGCTACACCTTC. Translation: CASSLETGRGYGYTF.

This clone was seen just once. This sequence joins TRBV30 and TRBJ2-5, with unresolved D. The germline CDR1 and CDR2 sequences are GTSNPN and SVGIG (reference sequence). The length of the CDR3 is 15 residues. Trimming took 3 bases from V and 5 from J, leaving 19 bases between them. CDR3 in amino acids: CAWRGDNLGLETQYF. CDR3 coding DNA: TGTGCCTGGAGGGGTGACAACCTGGGATTGGAGACCCAGTACTTC.

This chain links TRBV28 with TRBJ2-7; D remains ambiguous. Trimming shortened V by 6 bases and J by 4 bases, and 13 bases separated the two germline ends. The CDR3 spans 13 residues. The germline gives CDR1 MDHEN, CDR2 SYDVKM. In DNA form, the CDR3 reads TGTGCCAGCAGGCCGGGCGTTAGGTACGAGCAGTACTTC. Amino acids: CASRPGVRYEQYF.

The V call is TRBV6-1, the J call TRBJ2-1; 8 bases line up with TRBD1. The V and J ends lost 6 bases and 3 bases, in that order; junction bases with no gene match: 7. The CDR3 sequence is 15 residues long. Germline CDR1 is MNHNS and CDR2 is SASEGT. The CDR3 here is CASSPDRGVYNEQFF. In nucleotides, the CDR3 is TGTGCCAGCAGCCCCGACAGGGGTGTCTACAATGAGCAGTTCTTC.

This clone has just one count. V is TRBV28 and J is TRBJ1-4; tentative D call: TRBD1 (6 bases). There are 16 residues in the CDR3. Deletions cut 2 bases from V and 5 bases from J, with 15 bases between. Germline CDR1 is MDHEN and CDR2 is SYDVKM. CDR3 in DNA: TGTGCCAGCAGTTTAGGGGGGGGCTATGAAAATGAAAAACTGTTTTTT. Translated: CASSLGGGYENEKLFF.

This clone was picked up a small number of times. The V and J genes are TRBV19 and TRBJ1-2, with 11 bases lining up with TRBD1. Germline assignment: CDR1 LNHDA and CDR2 SQIVND (reference sequence). CDR3 size: 13 residues. Trimming cost V 8 bases and J 6 bases; bases outside gene matches: 5. The CDR3 sequence is CASGRDRGNGYTF. The DNA for the CDR3 is TGTGCCAGTGGCCGGGACAGGGGGAATGGCTACACCTTC.

The chain recombines TRBV10-3 with TRBJ2-7, with 7 nucleotides matching TRBD1. The germline CDR1 and CDR2 sequences are ENHRY and SYGVKD. CDR3 length: 12 residues. J lost 2 bases, V lost 8 bases, and 3 bases had no gene match. The CDR3 DNA is TGTGCCATCGGGGACAGTCCCTACGAGCAGTACTTC. Translation: CAIGDSPYEQYF.

The rearrangement joins TRBV4-1 to TRBJ2-1, with 8 bases that match TRBD2. CDR1 is MGHRA and CDR2 is YSYEKL in the germline V gene. CDR3 length equals 14 residues. The V and J ends lost 5 bases and 2 bases, in that order; junction bases with no gene match: 2. The CDR3 nucleotides read TGCGCCAGCAGCAACGGGGGGGCCTACAATGAGCAGTTCTTC. Encoded protein: CASSNGGAYNEQFF.

The rearrangement uses TRBV7-3 and TRBJ2-5, with TRBD2 matching over 7 bases. Per germline, CDR1 SGHTA and CDR2 FQGTGA. CDR3 length: 15 amino acids. V dropped 5 bases and J dropped 6; count of bases not matched to a gene: 12. The CDR3 loop reads CASSRTGTGGKTQYF. The CDR3 region has the DNA TGTGCCAGCAGCCGGACCGGGACGGGAGGAAAGACCCAGTACTTC.

The table lists this clone with a few counts. The gene calls are TRBV18 and TRBJ1-4, with TRBD1 matching 8 bases. This CDR3 is built from 15 residues. Germline V gene data show CDR1 as KGHSH and CDR2 as LQKENI. J was trimmed by 10 bases and V by 0 bases; bases with no gene match: 7. This chain's CDR3 is CASSPPTGEPGKLFF. CDR3 sequence (DNA): TGTGCCAGCTCACCACCGACAGGGGAACCCGGAAAACTGTTTTTT.

As for this clone: A read error is likely, as this CDR3 ends without the conserved phenylalanine or tryptophan. The DNA is left out, because the CDR3 cannot be placed on it with certainty; the CDR3 is given as TCRdb lists it. V is TRBV28 and J is TRBJ1-2. The CDR3 has 12 amino acids, counting both end residues. Germline CDR1 reads MDHEN; CDR2 reads SYDVKM. The chain's CDR3 is CASSFGDGAHEV.

The chain is built from TRBV10-1 and TRBJ2-2, with 9 bases matching TRBD2. Germline CDR1 is WNHNN and CDR2 is SYGVQD (reference sequence). This CDR3 region has 17 residues. J was trimmed by 3 bases and V by 0 bases; bases with no gene match: 5. This CDR3 is CASSESLAGLYTGELFF. CDR3 nucleotides: TGCGCCAGCAGTGAGTCACTAGCGGGTCTATACACCGGGGAGCTGTTTTTT.

CDR3 amino acids: CSVEDDSSYEQYF. The CDR3 DNA is TGCAGCGTTGAAGACGACAGTTCCTACGAGCAGTACTTC. The chain is built from TRBV29-1 and TRBJ2-7; a possible D gene is TRBD1 (5 bases). V dropped 0 bases and J dropped 1 base, with 7 bases sitting between them. Germline lookup yields CDR1 SQVTM and CDR2 ANQGSEA. The CDR3 spans 13 residues.

V gene TRBV15 combines with J gene TRBJ2-7, with D unclear. The ends were cut back, 5 bases at V and 4 bases at J, with 6 bases in the middle. The CDR3 contains 11 residues. Germline CDR1 is LNHNV and CDR2 is YYDKDF (reference sequence). The CDR3 loop is CATSLDYEQYF. The CDR3 nucleotides are TGTGCCACCAGCCTAGATTACGAGCAGTACTTC.

The rearrangement uses TRBV27 and TRBJ1-2, with 8 positions matching TRBD1. In germline, CDR1 is MNHEY, CDR2 SMNVEV (reference sequence). V shed 3 bases, J shed 3 bases, and the junction held 6 bases outside the gene matches. This CDR3 spans 15 amino acids. CDR3 coding DNA: TGTGCCAGCAGTTTTCGACAGGGGCGGGACTATGGCTACACCTTC. Its protein is CASSFRQGRDYGYTF.

This rearrangement joins TRBV30 to TRBJ1-6; D not certain. The CDR3 totals 16 residues. The germline gives CDR1 GTSNPN, CDR2 SVGIG (reference sequence). Trimming cost V 2 bases and J 9 bases, with 20 bases left between them. CDR3 coding DNA: TGTGCCTGGAGTCTCTACGACACGGGGTCAGGTTCACCCCTCCACTTT. It is translated as CAWSLYDTGSGSPLHF.

This clone appeared once. The V call is TRBV6-5, the J call TRBJ2-7; perhaps D is TRBD1 or TRBD2 (5 bases each). V was shortened by 5 bases and J by 1 base, with 12 bases between the two germline ends. The CDR3 length is 14 residues. From germline, CDR1 is MNHEY and CDR2 SVGAGI. The CDR3 bases are TGTGCCAGCAGTGGGGAGAAGGGGTCCTACGAGCAGTACTTC. As protein: CASSGEKGSYEQYF.

The gene calls are TRBV5-5 and TRBJ2-1; D is tentatively TRBD1 or TRBD2 (6 bases each). The V end was cut by 0 bases, the J end by 6 bases, with 13 bases between. CDR3 length: 15 amino acids. The germline CDR1 and CDR2 sequences are SGHKS and YYEKEE (reference sequence). CDR3 nucleotides: TGTGCCAGCAGCTTGGAGGGGGGAGCCCTCAATGAGCAGTTCTTC. It encodes CASSLEGGALNEQFF.

This chain joins TRBV19 and TRBJ2-7; D unresolved. Trimming took off 5 bases at V and 3 bases at J, with 11 bases between the two ends. Germline loops: CDR1 LNHDA, CDR2 SQIVND (reference sequence). The CDR3 extends over 13 amino acids. The CDR3, as DNA: TGTGCCAGTAGTCCATCACACCTCTACGAGCAGTACTTC. It codes for CASSPSHLYEQYF.

In the case of this clone: An end of the junction does not agree with germline; a read error may underlie this. The genes are TRBV5-1 and TRBJ1-3; no clear D gene. In germline, CDR1 is SGHRS, CDR2 YFSETQ. This CDR3 comprises 15 residues. Here the CDR3 DNA reads TGCGCCAGCAGTTTGGACCGAAACTCTGGAAACACCATATATTTT. It is translated as CASSLDRNSGNTIYF. Drawing the rest from reference TRBV5-1 and TRBJ1-3, the complete variable domain is KAGVTQTPRYLIKTRGQQVTLSCSPISGHRSVSWYQQTPGQGLQFLFEYFSETQRNKGNFPGRFSGRQFSNSRSEMNVSTLELGDSALYLCASSLDRNSGNTIYFGEGSWLTVV.

The rearrangement uses TRBV19 and TRBJ2-1; 9 bases agree with TRBD2. Trimming at V came to 7 bases and at J to 7 bases, leaving 8 bases not matched to a gene. This CDR3 has 14 residues. Germline V gene sequence: CDR1 LNHDA, CDR2 SQIVND (reference sequence). The CDR3 here is CASIQRGERNEQFF. The CDR3 DNA is TGTGCCAGTATTCAGCGGGGGGAAAGAAATGAGCAGTTCTTC.

The chain couples TRBV5-8 to TRBJ2-5, with D maybe TRBD2 (6 bases). V lost 4 bases, J lost 4 bases, and 14 bases lay in between. The CDR3 covers 14 residues. Per germline, CDR1 SGHTS and CDR2 YDEGEE. In DNA form, the CDR3 reads TGTGCCAGCAGCAAGCGGGTCGTGCCAGAGACCCAGTACTTC. The encoded protein is CASSKRVVPETQYF.